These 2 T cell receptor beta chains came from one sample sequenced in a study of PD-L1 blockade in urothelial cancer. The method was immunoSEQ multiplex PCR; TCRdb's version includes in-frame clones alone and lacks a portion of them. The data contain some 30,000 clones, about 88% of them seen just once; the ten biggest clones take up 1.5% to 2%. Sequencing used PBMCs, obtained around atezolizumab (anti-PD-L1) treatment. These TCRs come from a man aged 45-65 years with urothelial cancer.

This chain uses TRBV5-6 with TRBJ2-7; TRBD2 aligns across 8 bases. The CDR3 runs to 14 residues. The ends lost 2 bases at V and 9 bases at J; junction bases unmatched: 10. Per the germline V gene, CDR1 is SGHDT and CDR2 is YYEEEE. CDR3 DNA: TGTGCCAGCAGCTTAGCACCTCGGGAGGGGGTGCAGTACTTC. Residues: CASSLAPREGVQYF.

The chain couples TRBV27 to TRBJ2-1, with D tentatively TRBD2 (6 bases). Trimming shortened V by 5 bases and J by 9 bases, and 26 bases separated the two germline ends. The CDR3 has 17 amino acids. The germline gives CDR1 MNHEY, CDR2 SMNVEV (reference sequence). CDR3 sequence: CASSPRDSALTTGEQFF. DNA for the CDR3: TGTGCCAGCAGTCCCCGGGACTCCGCGCTGACGACGGGTGAGCAGTTCTTC.